A selection of T cell receptor beta chains follows, all from one sample in a study of Graves' ophthalmopathy and Graves' hyperthyroidism. TCRdb re-called the multiplex PCR reads through MiXCR, storing one row per CDR3 protein. The profile shows about 57,000 distinct CDR3 sequences, less than 55% of them singletons. The sample comprised peripheral blood. The receptor source for this set is an adult woman with Graves' ophthalmopathy. Both conserved end residues are part of each CDR3.

CDR3 length	V gene	J gene	CDR3 protein
16	TRBV12-3/TRBV12-4	TRBJ2-5	CASSPRVAGAVETQYF
14	TRBV5-8	TRBJ2-2	CASSRGDNAGELFF
14	TRBV28	TRBJ2-7	CASSLTSGRSEQYF
14	TRBV7-8	TRBJ1-5	CASSLQTGRETQHF
12	TRBV11-3	TRBJ2-7	CASSSDNYEQYF
16	TRBV4-2	TRBJ2-4	CASSQAPGQGQNIQYF
12	TRBV7-2	TRBJ1-2	CASGGQGYGYTF
14	TRBV10-2	TRBJ1-1	CASFPGQKFAEAFF
13	TRBV20-1	TRBJ2-7	CSTPGQGYHEQYF
14	TRBV5-5	TRBJ1-2	CASSLLGGEGGYTF
13	TRBV7-2	TRBJ1-2	CASSRTGNSGNTF
14	TRBV7-3	TRBJ2-4	CASSSLAGENIQYF
18	TRBV12-3/TRBV12-4	TRBJ2-2	CATYSESTGTGHTGELFF
13	TRBV28	TRBJ2-3	CASSQTIRDTQYF
15	TRBV5-1	TRBJ2-3	CASSSPGQGVDTQYF
16	TRBV7-3	TRBJ2-1	CASSLNNVYNLGEQFF
15	TRBV15	TRBJ2-1	CATSRDDSGSNEQFF
15	TRBV9	TRBJ1-4	CASSVTQGANEELFF
15	TRBV7-2	TRBJ2-7	CASSTPWGRTYEQYF
15	TRBV6-1	TRBJ2-2	CASSGGTTNTGELFF
13	TRBV20-1	TRBJ1-3	CSARGGKGDTIYF
18	TRBV25-1	TRBJ2-7	CASTPGQGASGRPYEQYF
15	TRBV5-1	TRBJ2-2	CASSDTGENTGELFF
19	TRBV2	TRBJ2-6	CASSDSGTGFTSGANVLTF
15	TRBV20-1	TRBJ2-3	CSARAGVSSTDTQYF
13	TRBV28	TRBJ2-7	CASSVGRYYEQYF
15	TRBV7-2	TRBJ1-4	CASSGPADRGEKLFF
13	TRBV4-2	TRBJ2-3	CASSQDGTDTQYF
19	TRBV7-9	TRBJ1-1	CASSLEGRARSRLNTEAFF
14	TRBV7-2	TRBJ2-1	CASSLASGIHEQFF
16	TRBV5-1	TRBJ1-1	CASSLRGSAIDTEAFF
14	TRBV20-1	TRBJ1-5	CSARDRQDNQPQHF
15	TRBV20-1	TRBJ2-2	CSARLSGSPAGKLFF
19	TRBV29-1	TRBJ2-1	CSVEGVGGLAGGPGNEQFF
12	TRBV10-3	TRBJ2-7	CASRDRDHEQYF
12	TRBV30	TRBJ2-7	CAWSGGNYEQYF
17	TRBV6-2/TRBV6-3	TRBJ2-4	CASRPTGGRGAKNIQYF
18	TRBV9	TRBJ2-5	CASSEGNRGRRGQETQNF
12	TRBV7-3	TRBJ2-1	CASSLRRGEQFF